These T cell receptor beta chains were read from a single sample in a study of T-cell memory formation after mild COVID-19. TCRdb reprocessed the 5' RACE reads with MiXCR, giving one entry per CDR3 protein. The sample lists 250,000 to 350,000 distinct CDR3 sequences; roughly an eighth were seen once. Sequencing was performed on PBMCs or a T cell subset sorted from them (not recorded which). The receptors were sampled from a man in his late teens or twenties who had mild COVID-19 (a few samples of this study predate the infection). Cell type and time point are not known. Each CDR3 is given with its conserved first and last residue. A D gene is named only where the DNA matches it firmly. Only some rows state a clone size, as once, few, many or a class for expanded clones.

CASSSGGAYNEQFF TGTGCCAGCAGTAGCGGCGGAGCCTACAATGAGCAGTTCTTC TRBV12-3/TRBV12-4 NA TRBJ2-1 many
CASSFTNTGELFF TGTGCCAGCAGCTTCACGAACACCGGGGAGCTGTTTTTT TRBV13 NA TRBJ2-2 many
CASRRGEGTEAFF TGCGCCAGCAGGCGCGGGGAGGGGACTGAAGCTTTCTTT TRBV5-1 NA TRBJ1-1 few
CASSLSTGELFF TGTGCCAGCAGTTTATCCACCGGGGAGCTGTTTTTT TRBV7-9 NA TRBJ2-2 many
CASSFGGARSQYF TGTGCCAGCAGTTTTGGCGGGGCCCGGTCGCAGTACTTC TRBV27 NA TRBJ2-7 few
CASSSGSSYNSPLHF TGTGCCAGCAGCTCGGGAAGCTCCTATAATTCACCCCTCCACTTT TRBV7-2 NA TRBJ1-6 few
CASSQSFGDTEAFF TGCGCCAGCAGCCAGAGTTTTGGGGACACTGAAGCTTTCTTT TRBV4-1 NA TRBJ1-1 few
CASSFGQATEETQYF TGTGCCAGCAGTTTCGGACAGGCGACAGAAGAGACCCAGTACTTC TRBV12-3/TRBV12-4 TRBD1 TRBJ2-5 NA
CASSEAPGQPNTEAFF TGTGCCAGCAGTGAAGCCCCGGGACAGCCAAACACTGAAGCTTTCTTT TRBV25-1 TRBD1 TRBJ1-1 NA
CASNSQETQYF TGTGCCAGCAATTCTCAAGAGACCCAGTACTTC TRBV2 NA TRBJ2-5 NA
CASNSQPNTEAFF TGTGCCAGTAATTCCCAACCCAACACTGAAGCTTTCTTT TRBV6-5 NA TRBJ1-1 few
CASSPRTGRTEAFF TGTGCCAGCAGCCCGAGAACGGGTCGAACTGAAGCTTTCTTT TRBV5-5 NA TRBJ1-1 few
CASRALGGTSGRGEQYF TGTGCCAGCAGGGCCCTAGGGGGGACGTCGGGAAGAGGCGAGCAGTACTTC TRBV12-3/TRBV12-4 NA TRBJ2-7 few
CSVEGRQNTEAFF TGCAGCGTTGAGGGCAGACAGAACACTGAAGCTTTCTTT TRBV29-1 NA TRBJ1-1 NA
CASSNRQGSDTQYF TGTGCCAGCAGTAACCGACAGGGATCAGATACGCAGTATTTT TRBV28 TRBD1 TRBJ2-3 NA
CASSFGIALETQYF TGTGCCAGCAGTTTTGGTATAGCTTTGGAGACCCAGTACTTC TRBV27 NA TRBJ2-5 NA
CASRPYRIYNSPLHF TGTGCCAGCAGACCTTACAGGATTTATAATTCACCCCTCCACTTT TRBV28 NA TRBJ1-6 NA
CASRSSTPIGGREDTQYF TGCGCCAGCAGATCTTCGACCCCGATTGGTGGCAGGGAGGATACGCAGTATTTT TRBV5-1 NA TRBJ2-3 many
CASSADRGPYEQYF TGTGCCAGCAGCGCCGACAGGGGACCCTACGAGCAGTACTTC TRBV7-2 TRBD1 TRBJ2-7 NA
CASSIAWVAGGRQAETQYF TGTGCCAGTAGTATAGCTTGGGTAGCGGGGGGCCGACAGGCAGAGACCCAGTACTTC TRBV19 TRBD2 TRBJ2-5 NA
CASSGNPGTGDGNTIYF TGTGCCAGCAGTGGGAACCCCGGGACAGGGGATGGAAACACCATATATTTT TRBV25-1 TRBD1 TRBJ1-3 NA
CASSLGQFSGNTIYF TGTGCCAGCAGCCTGGGACAGTTTTCTGGAAACACCATATATTTT TRBV6-5 TRBD1 TRBJ1-3 NA
CASRLGGASTDTQYF TGCGCCAGCAGACTGGGCGGGGCGAGTACAGATACGCAGTATTTT TRBV4-3 NA TRBJ2-3 many
CASRVSGQGKNTEAFF TGTGCCAGCAGGGTTAGTGGACAGGGGAAGAACACTGAAGCTTTCTTT TRBV11-2 TRBD1 TRBJ1-1 few
CASSKTDMNTEAFF TGTGCCAGCAGCAAGACAGACATGAACACTGAAGCTTTCTTT TRBV12-3/TRBV12-4 NA TRBJ1-1 NA
CASRKTGERFTEAFF TGTGCCAGCAGGAAAACAGGGGAGAGGTTCACTGAAGCTTTCTTT TRBV28 TRBD1 TRBJ1-1 few
CASSDGQEGNEQFF TGCGCCAGCAGTGATGGACAGGAAGGCAATGAGCAGTTCTTC TRBV5-1 TRBD1 TRBJ2-1 NA
CASSRKRGVYNEQFF TGTGCCAGCAGCCGAAAGCGGGGGGTGTACAATGAGCAGTTCTTC TRBV7-9 TRBD2 TRBJ2-1 few
CASSLGGGPQHF TGTGCCAGCAGCTTAGGGGGAGGGCCCCAGCATTTT TRBV7-2 NA TRBJ1-5 NA
CASSFLGIGEQYF TGTGCCAGCAGCTTCCTGGGTATCGGCGAGCAGTACTTC TRBV7-2 NA TRBJ2-7 few
CASSIQGASDYNEQFF TGCGCCAGCAGCATCCAGGGGGCAAGTGACTACAATGAGCAGTTCTTC TRBV5-1 TRBD1 TRBJ2-1 NA
CASTNRWLAGVYSTDTQYF TGTGCCAGCACCAACCGGTGGCTAGCGGGGGTGTACTCCACAGATACGCAGTATTTT TRBV6-2/TRBV6-3 TRBD2 TRBJ2-3 few
CASSLEVEQVEQFF TGTGCCAGCAGCTTAGAAGTCGAGCAGGTTGAGCAGTTCTTC TRBV7-8 NA TRBJ2-1 NA
CASSWRGVETQYF TGTGCCAGCAGTTGGCGGGGGGTGGAGACCCAGTACTTC TRBV12-3/TRBV12-4 TRBD2 TRBJ2-5 NA
CASSQTNAVETQYF TGTGCCAGCAGCCAAACCAATGCCGTGGAGACCCAGTACTTC TRBV3-1 NA TRBJ2-5 NA
CASSLIGGSSTDTQYF TGCGCCAGCAGCTTGATCGGCGGGAGTTCCACAGATACGCAGTATTTT TRBV5-1 TRBD2 TRBJ2-3 NA
CASSKSRANTGELFF TGCGCCAGCAGCAAATCGAGGGCGAACACCGGGGAGCTGTTTTTT TRBV5-1 NA TRBJ2-2 few
CAWRKLAGDYEQYF TGTGCCTGGAGAAAACTAGCGGGCGACTACGAGCAGTACTTC TRBV30 TRBD2 TRBJ2-7 few
CSARTDSRDTIYF TGCAGTGCGCGGACGGACTCCCGAGACACCATATATTTT TRBV20-1 NA TRBJ1-3 few
CSASVFQTGAAGELFF TGCAGTGCTAGTGTTTTTCAGACAGGGGCAGCTGGGGAGCTGTTTTTT TRBV20-1 TRBD1 TRBJ2-2 NA
CASSQQGGHSNQPQHF TGTGCCAGCAGCCAACAGGGAGGCCATAGCAATCAGCCCCAGCATTTT TRBV4-2 NA TRBJ1-5 many
CASSLDLSGGANEKLFF TGTGCCAGCAGCTTAGATCTCTCGGGGGGAGCTAATGAAAAACTGTTTTTT TRBV7-9 NA TRBJ1-4 few
CAWSAGVAGEDTQYF TGTGCCTGGAGTGCAGGGGTAGCGGGGGAAGATACGCAGTATTTT TRBV30 TRBD2 TRBJ2-3 few
CSGILGTSGIYEQFF TGCAGCGGGATACTCGGGACTAGCGGGATATATGAGCAGTTCTTC TRBV29-1 TRBD2 TRBJ2-1 many
CASSYFRTGGGEKLFF TGTGCCAGCAGTTACTTCAGGACAGGGGGAGGTGAAAAACTGTTTTTT TRBV6-5 TRBD1 TRBJ1-4 NA
CASSQESMGHGNTDTQYF TGCGCCAGCAGCCAAGAGAGTATGGGACACGGAAACACAGATACGCAGTATTTT TRBV4-3 NA TRBJ2-3 few
CASSLVQSTEAFF TGTGCCAGCAGCTTGGTCCAGTCCACTGAAGCTTTCTTT TRBV7-9 NA TRBJ1-1 NA
CASSLAGDNSPLHF TGTGCCAGCAGCTTGGCGGGAGATAATTCACCCCTCCACTTT TRBV5-5 NA TRBJ1-6 many
CSAREGSTRDGYTF TGCAGTGCTAGAGAAGGGTCCACTCGGGATGGCTACACCTTC TRBV20-1 NA TRBJ1-2 NA
CASSLPPGTQGYRGQDTQYF TGCGCCAGCAGCTTACCCCCCGGGACGCAGGGATACAGGGGGCAAGATACGCAGTATTTT TRBV5-1 TRBD1 TRBJ2-3 few
CASSVATAYQETQYF TGTGCCAGCAGCGTAGCTACAGCGTACCAAGAGACCCAGTACTTC TRBV9 NA TRBJ2-5 few
CASSLMGGAENIQYF TGCGCCAGCAGCTTGATGGGGGGGGCCGAAAACATTCAGTACTTC TRBV5-1 NA TRBJ2-4 NA
CASRRTGDGYTF TGCGCCAGCAGGCGGACAGGGGATGGCTACACCTTC TRBV5-1 TRBD1 TRBJ1-2 many
CAISSRGRSDTGELFF TGTGCCATCTCTTCCAGGGGTCGGTCAGACACCGGGGAGCTGTTTTTT TRBV12-3/TRBV12-4 NA TRBJ2-2 NA
CASSAGSGNGYTF TGTGCCAGCAGCGCAGGTTCCGGAAACGGCTACACCTTC TRBV9 NA TRBJ1-2 NA
CASSSTPGGPGFQETQYF TGTGCCAGCAGCTCGACACCAGGGGGTCCGGGGTTCCAAGAGACCCAGTACTTC TRBV7-3 TRBD1 TRBJ2-5 few
CASSLSGTSVTQYF TGTGCCAGCAGCTTATCTGGGACTAGTGTCACGCAGTATTTT TRBV7-2 TRBD2 TRBJ2-3 NA
CASSETHTQYF TGTGCCAGCAGTGAAACCCATACGCAGTATTTT TRBV28 NA TRBJ2-3 few
CASSLSQGLNSPLHF TGTGCCAGCAGTTTATCACAGGGACTTAATTCACCCCTCCACTTT TRBV27 NA TRBJ1-6 NA